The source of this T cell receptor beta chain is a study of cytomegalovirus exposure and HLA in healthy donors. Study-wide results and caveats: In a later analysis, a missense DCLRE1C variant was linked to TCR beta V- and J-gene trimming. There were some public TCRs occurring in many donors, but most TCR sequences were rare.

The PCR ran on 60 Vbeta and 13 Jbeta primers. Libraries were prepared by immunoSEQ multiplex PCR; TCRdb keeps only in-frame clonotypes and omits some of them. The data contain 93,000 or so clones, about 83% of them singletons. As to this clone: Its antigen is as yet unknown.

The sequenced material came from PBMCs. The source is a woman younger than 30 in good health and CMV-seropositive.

The chain's CDR3 is CASTGSGSNEKLFF. The CDR3 DNA is TGTGCCAGCACCGGTAGCGGATCCAATGAAAAACTGTTTTTT. The V and J genes are TRBV2 and TRBJ1-4; no firm D call. V was pared by 7 bases and J by 5 bases, with 14 bases between. This CDR3 region has 14 residues. CDR1 is SNHLY, CDR2 FYNNEI, per germline.